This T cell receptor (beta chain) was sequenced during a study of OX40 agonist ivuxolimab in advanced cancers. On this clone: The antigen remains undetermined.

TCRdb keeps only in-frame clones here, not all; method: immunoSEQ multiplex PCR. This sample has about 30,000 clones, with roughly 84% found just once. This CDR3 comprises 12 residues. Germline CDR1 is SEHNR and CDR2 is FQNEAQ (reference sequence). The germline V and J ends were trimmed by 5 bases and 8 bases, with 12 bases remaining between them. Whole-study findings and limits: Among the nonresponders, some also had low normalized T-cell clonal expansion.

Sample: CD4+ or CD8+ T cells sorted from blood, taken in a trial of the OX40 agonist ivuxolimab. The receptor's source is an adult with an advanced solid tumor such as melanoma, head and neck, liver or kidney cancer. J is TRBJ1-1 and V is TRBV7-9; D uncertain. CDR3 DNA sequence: TGTGCCAGCAGCCGCCCTGTGGACGAAGCTTTCTTT. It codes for CASSRPVDEAFF. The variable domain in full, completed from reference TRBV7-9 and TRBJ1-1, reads DTGVSQNPRHKITKRGQNVTFRCDPISEHNRLYWYRQTLGQGPEFLTYFQNEAQLEKSRLLSDRFSAERPKGSFSTLEIQRTEQGDSAMYLCASSRPVDEAFFGQGTRLTVV.